A selection of T cell receptor beta chains follows, all from one sample in a study of cytomegalovirus exposure and HLA in healthy donors. Here immunoSEQ multiplex PCR was the method, and the copy in TCRdb shows in-frame clones only, minus some. The table includes 170,000 or so clones, about 80% detected once. The sequencing sample was made of PBMCs. The source is a boy aged 10-17 years in good health and CMV-seronegative. Both conserved end residues are part of each CDR3. D genes are given only for firm matches. The size entry is marked missing in some rows and otherwise reads once, few, many or a size class.

V gene,J gene,D gene,CDR3 length,clone size,CDR3 DNA,CDR3 protein
TRBV7-3,TRBJ2-3,.,13,once,TGTGCCAGCAGCTTAAACACGTGGGATACGCAGTATTTT,CASSLNTWDTQYF
TRBV15,TRBJ2-5,.,14,.,TGTGCCACCAGCAGAGAGGGGGCTGGGGAGACCCAGTACTTC,CATSREGAGETQYF
TRBV5-1,TRBJ1-1,.,13,.,TGCGCCAGCAGTTTTAACAAGAACACTGAAGCTTTCTTT,CASSFNKNTEAFF
TRBV2,TRBJ1-4,.,11,once,TGTGCCAGCAGGGACTGGGAAAAACTGTTTTTT,CASRDWEKLFF
TRBV7-9,TRBJ2-5,.,14,.,TGTGCCAGCAGCTTCAGTAGCGACGGGGAGACCCAGTACTTC,CASSFSSDGETQYF
TRBV2,TRBJ2-2,.,15,.,TGTGCCAGCAGTGAATATGTCGCGAACACCGGGGAGCTGTTTTTT,CASSEYVANTGELFF
TRBV4-3,TRBJ2-7,TRBD1,15,.,TGCGCCAGCAGCCAAGATAGGAACAGGGGCTACGAGCAGTACTTC,CASSQDRNRGYEQYF
TRBV6-5,TRBJ1-1,TRBD1,14,once,TGTGCCAGCAGTCACCCGGACAGGGTAAGGGAAGCTTTCTTT,CASSHPDRVREAFF
TRBV5-5,TRBJ1-2,TRBD1,13,.,TGTGCCAGCAGCTGGACAGGGGTTCGCGGCTACACCTTC,CASSWTGVRGYTF
TRBV7-2,TRBJ1-1,.,15,.,TGTGCCAGCAGCTTAGGTTCCACGGGTGAGACTGAAGCTTTCTTT,CASSLGSTGETEAFF
TRBV7-6,TRBJ2-2,TRBD2,17,once,TGTGCCAGCAGCTTAAGGGGGGGACTAGCAAGAACCGGGGAGCTGTTTTTT,CASSLRGGLARTGELFF
TRBV5-6,TRBJ1-2,.,13,.,TGTGCCAGCAGCTTGGGAGGTAACTATGGCTACACCTTC,CASSLGGNYGYTF
TRBV4-1,TRBJ1-1,.,15,few,TGCGCCAGCAGCCAAGACGGCGGCGAGGCCCGGGAAGCTTTCTTT,CASSQDGGEAREAFF
TRBV10-3,TRBJ2-7,.,13,.,TGTGCCATCAGTGTTCTCCAGGGCTACGAGCAGTACTTC,CAISVLQGYEQYF
TRBV6-6,TRBJ1-5,.,15,.,TGTGCCAGCAGTTACCAGCGCGTCCGCAATCAGCCCCAGCATTTT,CASSYQRVRNQPQHF
TRBV7-2,TRBJ2-7,.,18,.,TGTGCCAGCAGCAAAGGGGGGGGCCGAGGGGATATCTCCTACGAGCAGTACTTC,CASSKGGGRGDISYEQYF
TRBV6-5,TRBJ2-3,.,14,.,TGTGCCAGCAGTTGGGCCACCCACACAGATACGCAGTATTTT,CASSWATHTDTQYF
TRBV9,TRBJ1-3,.,15,.,TGTGCCAGCAGCGTAGGAGGTAGCTCTGGAAACACCATATATTTT,CASSVGGSSGNTIYF
TRBV9,TRBJ2-3,TRBD2,15,.,TGTGCCAGCAGCGTCCTAGCGGCTAGCACAGATACGCAGTATTTT,CASSVLAASTDTQYF
TRBV10-1,TRBJ1-4,TRBD1,15,.,TGCGCCAGGTACTGGACAGGGGACTCTAATGAAAAACTGTTTTTT,CARYWTGDSNEKLFF
TRBV28,TRBJ1-2,.,16,few,TGTGCCAGCAGTTTATTCGGACAGCGAGGGAACTATGGCTACACCTTC,CASSLFGQRGNYGYTF
TRBV16,TRBJ1-2,TRBD1,18,.,TGTGCCAGCAGCCAATCAGGCGGTATCGGACAGGTTGACTATGGCTACACCTTC,CASSQSGGIGQVDYGYTF
TRBV18,TRBJ1-5,.,17,.,TGTGCCAGCTCACCTGTTCGGACAAGGGCTAGCAATCAGCCCCAGCATTTT,CASSPVRTRASNQPQHF
TRBV9,TRBJ1-1,.,16,once,TGTGCCAGCAGCGTAGTAGATCGGACAGTGAACACTGAAGCTTTCTTT,CASSVVDRTVNTEAFF
TRBV5-1,TRBJ1-2,.,14,.,TGCGCCAGCAGCTTGGGGGCAGTCGGCTATGGCTACACCTTC,CASSLGAVGYGYTF
TRBV10-2,TRBJ1-1,.,15,.,TGCGCCAGCAGTGAGTCGGACTCGTTGAGCACTGAAGCTTTCTTT,CASSESDSLSTEAFF
TRBV4-1,TRBJ1-2,TRBD1,15,.,TGCGCCAGCAGTCCCTACAGGGGGACTAACTATGGCTACACCTTC,CASSPYRGTNYGYTF
TRBV27,TRBJ2-1,.,14,.,TGTGCCAGCGCTAGTGGGGAGGTGTGGAATGAGCAGTTCTTC,CASASGEVWNEQFF
TRBV7-3,TRBJ2-2,TRBD2,17,few,TGTGCCAGCAGCTTCCGGACTAGCGGGAGCGACACCGGGGAGCTGTTTTTT,CASSFRTSGSDTGELFF
TRBV27,TRBJ2-7,TRBD1,16,.,TGTGCCAGCAGTTTCCTAGACCCGGGACAGACCTACGAGCAGTACTTC,CASSFLDPGQTYEQYF
TRBV5-4,TRBJ2-1,TRBD2,19,.,TGTGCCAGCAGCCCGGGGGGTAGGCTAGCGGGAGGTGAGGGGGATGAGCAGTTCTTC,CASSPGGRLAGGEGDEQFF
TRBV18,TRBJ1-1,.,15,.,TGTGCCAGCTCATCAGCCCGGGACATGAACACTGAAGCTTTCTTT,CASSSARDMNTEAFF
TRBV11-2,TRBJ2-2,.,13,.,TGTGCCAGCAGCTATGAAACAGGGCTGGAGCTGTTTTTT,CASSYETGLELFF
TRBV11-3,TRBJ1-6,.,15,once,TGTGCCAGCAGCCTGGGGGGAGAGGTGGGATCACCCCTCCACTTT,CASSLGGEVGSPLHF
TRBV5-4,TRBJ2-1,.,16,once,TGTGCCAGCAGCTTGGATCGGGGGAGCTCCTACAATGAGCAGTTCTTC,CASSLDRGSSYNEQFF
TRBV6-5,TRBJ2-7,.,13,.,TGTGCCAGCAGTTATCAGGGCTCCTACGAGCAGTACTTC,CASSYQGSYEQYF
TRBV29-1,TRBJ2-3,TRBD2,14,.,TGCAGCGTACCCCTGGGGGGGACTCCAGATACGCAGTATTTT,CSVPLGGTPDTQYF
TRBV13,TRBJ2-7,TRBD2,16,.,TGTGCCAGCAGCTTCCCGGGACTAGCGGGACCCTACGAGCAGTACTTC,CASSFPGLAGPYEQYF
TRBV9,TRBJ1-2,TRBD1,14,once,TGTGCCAGCAGCCCGGGACAGCGGAACTATGGCTACACCTTC,CASSPGQRNYGYTF
TRBV7-8,TRBJ2-7,TRBD1,15,.,TGTGCCAGCAGCCCCAAGACAGGGAACTCCTACGAGCAGTACTTC,CASSPKTGNSYEQYF
TRBV6-4,TRBJ2-1,TRBD2,16,.,TGTGCCAGCAGTGCCCAAGCGGGGGTGGACTACAATGAGCAGTTCTTC,CASSAQAGVDYNEQFF
TRBV4-1,TRBJ1-2,.,16,.,TGCGCCAGCAGCCTCCACGACGAACAGCTACCATATGGCTACACCTTC,CASSLHDEQLPYGYTF
TRBV7-9,TRBJ2-7,TRBD1,15,.,TGTGCCAGCAGCTTGGTATCTGGACAGGCCTACGAGCAGTACTTC,CASSLVSGQAYEQYF
TRBV7-9,TRBJ2-2,TRBD1,19,.,TGTGCCAGCAGAGCTTCATATCTCGGGACAGGGATCAATAGCGGGGAGCTGTTTTTT,CASRASYLGTGINSGELFF
TRBV4-1,TRBJ2-7,TRBD2,16,.,TGCGCCAGCAGCCAAGGGCGGCGGACTAGCTTATACGAGCAGTACTTC,CASSQGRRTSLYEQYF
TRBV29-1,TRBJ1-1,.,11,few,TGCAGCGTTGAAGACACAGTGCAAGCTTTCTTT,CSVEDTVQAFF
TRBV7-3,TRBJ2-2,TRBD2,15,.,TGTGCCAGCAGCTCAGGGACTAGCGGGGTCGGGGAGCTGTTTTTT,CASSSGTSGVGELFF
TRBV5-4,TRBJ1-2,.,16,.,TGTGCCAGCAGCTTTGAGAGAAGGGCAGGGGCCGGCGGCTACACCTTC,CASSFERRAGAGGYTF
TRBV6-6,TRBJ2-7,.,13,.,TGTGCCAGCGGGACTCAGCTGGGGGGAGAGCAGTACTTC,CASGTQLGGEQYF
TRBV5-4,TRBJ2-7,.,14,once,TGTGCCAGCAGCTTGGGGTCGCAGGCTCACGAGCAGTACTTC,CASSLGSQAHEQYF
TRBV15,TRBJ2-2,.,16,.,TGTGCCACCACGGGGAGGGGACAAACGAACACCGGGGAGCTGTTTTTT,CATTGRGQTNTGELFF
TRBV19,TRBJ1-2,TRBD1,13,.,TGTGCCAGCGGGACAGGGGCGGCTTCCCGCTACACCTTC,CASGTGAASRYTF
TRBV19,TRBJ2-5,TRBD1,15,.,TGTGCCAGTGGGGGACCGACAGGGGGCTATGAGACCCAGTACTTC,CASGGPTGGYETQYF
TRBV6-4,TRBJ2-7,TRBD1,13,.,TGTGCCAGCAGTGAGAGGACAGGGCTCGAGCAGTACTTC,CASSERTGLEQYF
TRBV10-2,TRBJ2-6,TRBD2,16,.,TGCGCCAGCAGTGTTGCGGGAGTCCCTGGGGCCAACGTCCTGACTTTC,CASSVAGVPGANVLTF
TRBV7-9,TRBJ1-2,.,14,.,TGTGCCAGCAGCTTAGACCGGGGGGCGGGAGGCTACACCTTC,CASSLDRGAGGYTF
TRBV6-5,TRBJ1-2,TRBD1,14,.,TGTGCCAGCAGTTTCGGACAGGGGGACTATGGCTACACCTTC,CASSFGQGDYGYTF